Listed below are T cell receptor beta chains from one sample, sequenced in a study of OX40 agonist ivuxolimab in advanced cancers. Profiled with immunoSEQ multiplex PCR; TCRdb holds only in-frame clones, not every one. Among around 70,000 clones listed, about 83% were seen once. Sequencing used CD4+ or CD8+ T cells sorted from blood, obtained in a trial of the OX40 agonist ivuxolimab. Every receptor here comes from an adult with an advanced solid tumor such as melanoma, head and neck, liver or kidney cancer. CDR3s include the opening cysteine and the closing phenylalanine or tryptophan. Fields, in order: clone size, V gene, CDR3 protein. A row's size may be missing; if present it is once, few, many or a size class.

.	TRBV7-8	CASSFTGELFF
few	TRBV7-9	CASSQDQGVGDYGYTF
.	TRBV19	CASSIDLGQPQHF
.	TRBV7-8	CASSPRDRVNTEAFF
few	TRBV30	CAWSLLGQANTEAFF
.	TRBV30	CAWTRGFGEKLFF
.	TRBV18	CASSGLAGGLASYEQYF
.	TRBV21-1	CASARDSPLHF
.	TRBV19	CASSRGQGDYGYTF
.	TRBV7-9	CASSLAGTTTEAFF
.	TRBV19	CASSPQGALYSNQPQHF
.	TRBV6-1	CASRKGAQMNTEAFF
once	TRBV18	CASSPPEGRHTEAFF
.	TRBV19	CASSRTDRGYGYTF
.	TRBV11-2	CAGSSPGTYEQYF
.	TRBV6-1	CASSLLGLNYGYTF
.	TRBV5-6	CASSLEGRSYGYTF
.	TRBV6-1	CASSEGGQGVEKLFF
.	TRBV19	CASSPRGGDPAFF
once	TRBV6-5	CASSYSSEGGRGYTF
once	TRBV19	CASSIQINADTQYF
.	TRBV6-1	CASSDDGTSEADTQYF
medium-sized	TRBV25-1	CASSDDTKAKNIQYF
.	TRBV28	CASSSAAAGAYSYGYTF
few	TRBV30	CAWSYGGTEAFF
.	TRBV5-1	CASSLTFDSMNTEAFF
.	TRBV29-1	CSVTRQGASWGTEAFF
once	TRBV5-1	CASSYERNTEAFF
.	TRBV19	CASSIDRSYNEQFF
.	TRBV5-1	CASSTSGQGLANYGYTF
few	TRBV2	CASSFQGDAYNEQFF
once	TRBV11-2	CASSKGQSTDTQYF
.	TRBV11-2	CASSLGQGNYGYTF
.	TRBV7-8	CASSFPSYEQYF
.	TRBV5-4	CASSLGARGLSYNEQFF
.	TRBV5-5	CASSETGAVGIYEQYF
once	TRBV7-2	CASSPYGQGKAYGYTF
.	TRBV7-6	CASSKSPGPNWGTQYF
.	TRBV6-1	CASSAQGQPQHF
.	TRBV14	CASSDGSDWVAKNIQYF
.	TRBV18	CASSPPNRADTGELFF
.	TRBV4-1	CASSPPPATGYNEQFF
.	TRBV6-5	CASSYSYRGYYGYTF
once	TRBV6-6	CASSRPGHSYEQYF
.	TRBV5-1	CASSLEGGSTTNEKLFF
.	TRBV11-2	CASSLNNRGSIDTQYF
.	TRBV6-1	CASSEWGRGRTQPQHF
.	TRBV19	CASSQDRGTDTQYF